This TCR beta chain was observed in a study of blood T cell repertoires in COVID-19. Study details: Italy, Spain and the United States were the sources of the convalescent and acute COVID-19 samples. Sample material is recorded as cDNA or gDNA derived from T cells, B-cell-depleted T cells, or PBMCs.

Original analysis: Reference gene primer amplification yielded estimated nucleated cell counts. Generated by immunoSEQ multiplex PCR, the TCRdb table keeps only in-frame clones and is missing some. That table supplies the V and J calls and clone size; D and trimming were determined from the DNA. The sample lists tens of thousands of clones; over 80% were seen once. With 5 bases clipped from V and 7 bases from J, the junction kept 8 bases outside the gene matches. Germline V gives CDR1 SGHKS, CDR2 YYEKEE (reference sequence). CDR3 size: 14 residues. The sample comprised peripheral blood. This receptor was taken from a woman aged 80 or older with acute or convalescent COVID-19. V usage is TRBV5-5 and J usage is TRBJ2-1; the match to TRBD2 covers 8 bases. The CDR3: CASSSLAGMNEQFF. CDR3 nucleotide sequence: TGTGCCAGCAGTTCCTTAGCGGGGATGAATGAGCAGTTCTTC.